The 7 T cell receptor beta chains below all came from one sample that was sequenced in a study of shared clonotypes between healthy human individuals (dated by TCRdb to 2018 to 2021). Library creation used the immunoSEQ multiplex PCR assay. In TCRdb, the immuneACCESS table is reduced to in-frame sequences with V and J assigned. These tables do not hold every clone; where another copy was compared, an unresolved V gene accounts for under half, and the others remain unexplained. The sample profile shows approximately 2.4 million clones; 90% to 97% of them were found once. Roughly 0.13% of the sample is in the top ten clones. Sequences were obtained from naive CD4+ T cells sorted from blood. This specimen's cell subset or site label, per the study, means: CD45RA+ positively selected. The receptor source for this set is a young man in good health.

The chain joins TRBV2 to TRBJ2-1, with 7 positions matching TRBD2. This CDR3 contains 15 residues. With 8 bases clipped from V and 8 bases from J, the junction kept 15 bases outside the gene matches. Germline V gives CDR1 SNHLY, CDR2 FYNNEI. CDR3 in amino acids: CASATTGGMGHEQFF. DNA for the CDR3: TGTGCCAGCGCCACCACGGGGGGTATGGGGCATGAGCAGTTCTTC.

Notes on this clone: The sample contains more than one DNA sequence encoding this CDR3. This chain connects TRBV7-2 to TRBJ2-7, with 10 positions matching TRBD1. Per germline, CDR1 SGHTA and CDR2 FQGNSA. This CDR3 comprises 15 residues. Unmatched junction bases numbered 6, after V lost 3 bases and J lost 4 bases. The CDR3 DNA reads TGTGCCAGCAGCTTGGTCGGACAGGGGGGATACGAGCAGTACTTC. This translates into CASSLVGQGGYEQYF.

The chain employs TRBV19 and TRBJ1-2; 7 bases map to TRBD1. The CDR3 runs 15 residues. CDR1 is LNHDA and CDR2 is SQIVND in the germline V gene (reference sequence). Trimming cost V 4 bases and J 0 bases; bases outside gene matches: 5. In DNA form, the CDR3 reads TGTGCCAGTAGTAATACAGGGGAAGCTAACTATGGCTACACCTTC. Protein product: CASSNTGEANYGYTF.

The genes are TRBV7-6 and TRBJ2-1; D perhaps matches TRBD2 (5 bases). The CDR3 sequence is 14 residues long. The V gene lost 5 bases and the J gene lost 5 bases, with 13 bases spanning the gap. Germline V gene data show CDR1 as SGHVS and CDR2 as FNYEAQ. The CDR3 loop is CASSISGFNNEQFF. As DNA, the CDR3 is TGTGCCAGCAGCATCTCGGGGTTCAACAATGAGCAGTTCTTC.

The chain couples TRBV10-3 to TRBJ1-5; D not certain. This CDR3 has 14 amino acids. Germline CDR1 ENHRY, CDR2 SYGVKD. Trimming removed 8 bases from V and 7 bases from J, with 18 bases in between. CDR3 loop: CAISAGREGQPQHF. Written as DNA, the CDR3 is TGTGCCATCTCGGCCGGACGGGAAGGACAGCCCCAGCATTTT.

This clone turned up a few times. The V call is TRBV5-6, the J call TRBJ1-2, with D possibly matching TRBD1 (6 bases). This CDR3 is 16 amino acids long. The germline V gene has CDR1 SGHDT and CDR2 YYEEEE. V was shortened by 3 bases and J by 4 bases, with 19 bases between the two germline ends. The CDR3 loop is CASSWLRTGARYGYTF. CDR3 nucleotide sequence: TGTGCCAGCAGCTGGCTAAGGACGGGGGCCCGCTATGGCTACACCTTC.

The chain combines TRBV14 with TRBJ1-4, with D possibly being TRBD1 (5 bases). The germline V gene encodes CDR1 SGHDN and CDR2 FVKESK. The CDR3 covers 16 residues. Trimming stripped 2 bases from V and 6 bases from J, with 16 bases between. DNA for the CDR3: TGTGCCAGCAGCCAACGAGGGGAAGGGGTGGATGAAAAACTGTTTTTT. Translated, it gives CASSQRGEGVDEKLFF.